These 6 T cell receptor beta chains were sequenced from one sample in a study of blood T cell repertoires in COVID-19. The protocol was immunoSEQ multiplex PCR, while the TCRdb copy is restricted to in-frame clones and leaves out a portion. The table shows fewer than 400,000 clones, with roughly 87% occurring only once. Specimen: PBMCs or T cells enriched from blood (not recorded which). These receptors all come from a woman aged 18-35 years who had recovered from COVID-19.

As for this clone: Other DNA sequences from this sample encode an identical CDR3 as well. This rearrangement joins TRBV4-2 to TRBJ1-2; 8 bases map to TRBD1. Germline CDR1 LGHNA, CDR2 YNFKEQ. The length of the CDR3 is 15 residues. J lost 2 bases, V lost 0 bases, and 2 bases had no gene match. The CDR3 reads CASSQDRGRNYGYTF. The CDR3 bases are TGTGCCAGCAGCCAAGACAGGGGGCGAAACTATGGCTACACCTTC.

The chain is built from TRBV2 and TRBJ1-1, with D maybe TRBD1 (5 bases). With 6 bases removed from V and 3 bases from J, the gap between germline ends came to 14 bases. Germline lookup yields CDR1 SNHLY and CDR2 FYNNEI. The CDR3 contains 14 residues. Written as DNA, the CDR3 is TGTGCCAGCAGAGAACAGTGGGGGGACACTGAAGCTTTCTTT. Translating it yields CASREQWGDTEAFF.

J is TRBJ2-2 and V is TRBV7-2, with TRBD1 identical over 10 bases. Germline loops: CDR1 SGHTA, CDR2 FQGNSA. This CDR3 spans 16 amino acids. V shed 5 bases and J 5 bases; nucleotides not matched to a gene: 8. The CDR3 DNA follows: TGTGCCAGCAGCGCCTACCCGGGACAGGGGACCGGGGAGCTGTTTTTT. Translating it yields CASSAYPGQGTGELFF.

There are many counts of this clone. As DNA, the CDR3 is TGTGCCAGCAGTGTCTCTGAACAGGGGCACAATGAGCAGTTCTTC. This translates into CASSVSEQGHNEQFF. The chain couples TRBV6-4 to TRBJ2-1; TRBD1 agrees at 7 bases. The CDR3 has 15 amino acids. V shed 4 bases and J 5 bases; nucleotides not matched to a gene: 8. Germline V gives CDR1 MRHNA, CDR2 SNTAGT.

The chain recombines TRBV6-5 with TRBJ1-5; 7 bases are shared with TRBD1. Looked up from germline, CDR1 is MNHEY and CDR2 is SVGAGI. The J segment lost 6 bases and the V segment lost 5 bases, leaving 10 bases of the junction unmatched. The CDR3 is 15 amino acids. CDR3 region: CASSSNRGWSQPQHF. Written as DNA, the CDR3 is TGTGCCAGCAGTAGTAACAGGGGATGGAGTCAGCCCCAGCATTTT.

This clone came up once. The rearrangement uses TRBV5-5 and TRBJ1-1; no definite D call. Germline assignment: CDR1 SGHKS and CDR2 YYEKEE (reference sequence). This CDR3 contains 12 residues. Trimming shortened V by 4 bases and J by 3 bases, and 7 bases separated the two germline ends. The CDR3 loop reads CASSTYDTEAFF. DNA for the CDR3: TGTGCCAGCAGCACCTACGACACTGAAGCTTTCTTT.